The next 27 T cell receptor beta chains were all read from a single sample in a study of glioma-infiltrating T cells. Using RNA template, CDR3s of TCR alpha and beta were amplified with iRepertoire arm-PCR. MiXCR, run by TCRdb on the multiplex PCR reads, gives a single entry per CDR3 protein. The data show more than 100,000 distinct CDR3 sequences, around 31% seen once. Sequencing was done on a sample of glioma tissue, nonneoplastic brain tissue, or PBMCs (not recorded which). These receptors came from a human donor with low-grade glioma or glioblastoma, undergoing nonglioma brain surgery, or in good health (not recorded which).

To note about this clonotype: Since a much larger clone is just one base distant, this may be a read error. The chain carries TRBV28 and TRBJ1-3; 7 bases agree with TRBD1. From germline, CDR1 is MDHEN and CDR2 SYDVKM. V lost 5 bases, J lost 6 bases, and 7 bases stayed unmatched. The CDR3 is made up of 14 amino acids. The CDR3 reads CASSPTGLENTIYF. For the CDR3, the DNA is TGTGCCAGCAGTCCGACAGGGTTGGAAAACACCATATATTTT. Variable domain in full (rest from reference TRBV28 and TRBJ1-3): DVKVTQSSRYLVKRTGEKVFLECVQDMDHENMFWYRQDPGLGLRLIYFSYDVKMKEKGDIPEGYSVSREKKERFSLILESASTNQTSMYLCASSPTGLENTIYFGEGSWLTVV.

This clonotype was seen a handful of times. The CDR3 loop is CASGLMNAENEQFF. As DNA, the CDR3 is TGTGCTAGTGGTTTGATGAATGCCGAGAATGAGCAGTTCTTC. J is TRBJ2-1 and V is TRBV12-5; D is unclear. Deletions cut 2 bases from V and 7 bases from J, with 12 bases between. The CDR3 consists of 14 residues. CDR1 and CDR2 (germline): LGHNT, FRNRAP.

On this clonotype itself: Because it lacks the conserved phenylalanine or tryptophan at the end, this CDR3 is likely a read error. The V and J genes are TRBV7-9 and TRBJ1-5, with TRBD1 as a possible D gene (5 bases). Trimming removed 2 bases from V and 3 bases from J, with 11 bases in between. Germline V gives CDR1 SEHNR, CDR2 FQNEAQ (reference sequence). CDR3 size: 15 residues. The CDR3 bases are TGTGCCAGCAGCTTAAGCAGGGCTTCCAATCAGCCCCAGCATCTT. It specifies CASSLSRASNQPQHL.

This clonotype occurred many times. The genes are TRBV18 and TRBJ2-1, with D maybe TRBD2 (5 bases). CDR1 is KGHSH and CDR2 is LQKENI in the germline V gene. Trimming took off 2 bases at V and 0 bases at J, with 8 bases between the two ends. The CDR3 has 15 residues. Here the CDR3 DNA reads TGTGCCAGCTCACCAGGAGGCAGCTCCTACAATGAGCAGTTCTTC. It yields the protein CASSPGGSSYNEQFF.

Comment on this clonotype: Being one base from a much bigger clone, this may be a read error. The V and J genes are TRBV4-2 and TRBJ1-2, with D possibly being TRBD1 (5 bases). The CDR3 extends over 13 amino acids. Trimming stripped 5 bases from V and 6 bases from J, with 13 bases between. Germline CDR1 LGHNA, CDR2 YNFKEQ. Here the CDR3 reads CASSSIGADGYTF. The DNA for the CDR3 is TGTGCCAGCAGCTCGATAGGGGCCGATGGCTACACCTTC.

The genes are TRBV13 and TRBJ1-1; D may be TRBD1 (5 bases). This CDR3 is 13 amino acids long. The V gene's germline CDR1 is PRHDT and CDR2 FYEKMQ (reference sequence). The ends were cut back, 1 base at V and 10 bases at J, with 13 bases in the middle. CDR3 region: CASSLAGQFRAFF. The CDR3 coding sequence is TGTGCCAGCAGCTTAGCAGGGCAATTTAGAGCTTTCTTT. Using reference TRBV13 and TRBJ1-1 for the parts outside the CDR3, the full variable domain is AAGVIQSPRHLIKEKRETATLKCYPIPRHDTVYWYQQGPGQDPQFLISFYEKMQSDKGSIPDRFSAQQFSDYHSELNMSSLELGDSALYFCASSLAGQFRAFFGQGTRLTVV.

Of note for this clonotype: No conserved phenylalanine or tryptophan ends this CDR3, so it is likely a read error. J is TRBJ1-2 and V is TRBV6-2 or TRBV6-3; maybe TRBD1 (6 bases). Germline V gene sequence: CDR1 MNHEY, CDR2 SVGEGT. The V and J ends lost 3 bases and 2 bases respectively, with 7 bases between them. This CDR3 has 13 amino acids. The CDR3 DNA reads as TGTGCCAGCAGTTATACAGGGAACTATGGCTACACCCTC. This sequence encodes CASSYTGNYGYTL.

J is TRBJ2-5 and V is TRBV5-5; maybe TRBD2 (5 bases). The CDR3 has 17 amino acids. V lost 1 base and J 5 bases, leaving 21 bases between the germline ends. Per the germline V gene, CDR1 is SGHKS and CDR2 is YYEKEE (reference sequence). CDR3: CASSLTRLSTRMETQYF. The CDR3 DNA reads as TGTGCCAGCAGCTTGACTCGGCTGAGCACTAGGATGGAGACCCAGTACTTC.

The V and J genes are TRBV19 and TRBJ1-5, with D possibly TRBD1 on 6 matching bases. The V end was cut by 5 bases, the J end by 2 bases, with 16 bases between. CDR1 is LNHDA, CDR2 SQIVND, per germline (reference sequence). The CDR3 has 16 residues. The CDR3 loop is CASSETGQLGNQPQHF. As DNA, the CDR3 is TGTGCCAGTAGTGAAACAGGACAGCTGGGCAATCAGCCCCAGCATTTT.

This clonotype was observed a handful of times. The chain combines TRBV30 with TRBJ1-2, with D unclear. V gave up 4 bases and J gave up 8 bases, with 11 bases separating them. Germline-derived CDR1 and CDR2 are GTSNPN and SVGIG (reference sequence). The CDR3 is 11 amino acids. The CDR3: CAWKVVGGYTF. The CDR3 DNA sequence: TGTGCCTGGAAAGTCGTAGGGGGCTACACCTTC.

At least ten counts were recorded for this clonotype. V and J are TRBV27 and TRBJ2-6; D may be TRBD1 (5 bases). The CDR3 consists of 17 residues. Germline assignment: CDR1 MNHEY and CDR2 SMNVEV (reference sequence). V lost 3 bases and J 0 bases, leaving 12 bases between the germline ends. CDR3 nucleotide sequence: TGTGCCAGCAGTTTGGGCCCCAGGGACTCTGGGGCCAACGTCCTGACTTTC. Its translation is CASSLGPRDSGANVLTF. The full variable domain, rest sourced from reference TRBV27 and TRBJ2-6, is EAQVTQNPRYLITVTGKKLTVTCSQNMNHEYMSWYRQDPGLGLRQIYYSMNVEVTDKGDVPEGYKVSRKEKRNFPLILESPSPNQTSLYFCASSLGPRDSGANVLTFGAGSRLTVL.

This clonotype was observed many times. J is TRBJ1-1 and V is TRBV10-3; maybe TRBD1 (5 bases). Trimming removed 10 bases from V and 1 base from J, with 7 bases in between. The germline gives CDR1 ENHRY, CDR2 SYGVKD. This CDR3 has 11 residues. The DNA of the CDR3 is TGTGCCACCCAGGGGAACACTGAAGCTTTCTTT. Its translation is CATQGNTEAFF.

This clonotype was recorded many times. The chain joins TRBV20-1 to TRBJ1-2, with 7 bases aligning to TRBD1. CDR1 is DFQATT, CDR2 SNEGSKA, per germline (reference sequence). The CDR3 has 12 amino acids. Germline trimming cut 6 bases from V and 8 bases from J; bases unmatched to any gene: 9. The CDR3 DNA sequence: TGCAGTGCCCCGACAGGGTTGGAAGGCTACACCTTC. Translated, it gives CSAPTGLEGYTF.

The DNA for the CDR3 is TGTGCCAGCAGTACCTTAGCTAGGGGGCTCGAAAGCTCCTACAATGAGCAGTTCTTC. Its translation: CASSTLARGLESSYNEQFF. The rearrangement uses TRBV12-3 or TRBV12-4 and TRBJ2-1; 7 bases are a match to TRBD1. With V trimmed by 5 bases and J by 0 bases, 16 bases remained unmatched. The CDR3 extends over 19 amino acids.

This clonotype was picked up many times. V gene TRBV28 combines with J gene TRBJ1-2, with D possibly matching TRBD1 (6 bases). The ends were cut back, 6 bases at V and 7 bases at J, with 15 bases in the middle. This CDR3 spans 13 amino acids. Germline-derived CDR1 and CDR2 are MDHEN and SYDVKM. DNA of the CDR3: TGTGCCAGCAGGTTCAATGGGGGCAGTGGCTACACCTTC. Protein sequence: CASRFNGGSGYTF.

This clonotype was seen a few times. The chain employs TRBV4-1 and TRBJ2-7, with 7 bases that match TRBD1. CDR3 length: 17 residues. Germline V gene sequence: CDR1 MGHRA, CDR2 YSYEKL. V trimming: 3 bases; J trimming: 5 bases; junction bases outside the gene matches: 16. This CDR3 is CASSQGADRAILNEQYF. CDR3 in DNA: TGCGCCAGCAGCCAGGGTGCAGACAGGGCCATCCTCAACGAGCAGTACTTC.

In the case of this clonotype: A much larger clonotype is one base distant, so this may be a read error. The V call is TRBV6-1, the J call TRBJ1-2; D is possibly TRBD1 (5 bases). The CDR3 spans 11 residues. Trimming removed 10 bases from V and 5 bases from J, with 11 bases in between. From germline, CDR1 is MNHNS and CDR2 SASEGT. The CDR3: CATRDCYGYTF. The CDR3 DNA follows: TGTGCCACCCGGGACTGTTATGGCTACACCTTC.

Points on this clonotype: A read error may account for a junction end that differs from germline. This chain uses TRBV2 with TRBJ2-5; a weak D match, TRBD1 (5 bases). Germline V CDR1 and CDR2: SNHLY, FYNNEI. The CDR3 is made up of 12 amino acids. DNA of the CDR3: TGTGCCTGCAGGGATGATGAAGAGACCCAGTACTTC. Protein product: CACRDDEETQYF.

This clonotype was recorded many times. This chain connects TRBV4-2 to TRBJ1-3, with D uncertain. Trimming removed 0 bases at V and 6 bases at J, with 6 bases between. This CDR3 has 13 residues. CDR1 is LGHNA and CDR2 is YNFKEQ in the germline V gene. CDR3 sequence (DNA): TGTGCCAGCAGCCAAGATCTCGCAAACACCATATATTTT. Protein product: CASSQDLANTIYF.

V and J are TRBV12-3 or TRBV12-4 and TRBJ2-7; D gene unclear. Trimming took off 5 bases at V and 4 bases at J, with 9 bases between the two ends. The CDR3 extends over 12 amino acids. This chain's CDR3 is CASSRLLYEQYF. CDR3 coding DNA: TGTGCCAGCAGTCGGTTGTTGTACGAGCAGTACTTC.

The rearrangement joins TRBV7-9 to TRBJ2-7; D unclear. Trimming pared 2 bases from V and 6 bases from J, leaving 14 bases between. The length of the CDR3 is 14 residues. Germline V gene sequence: CDR1 SEHNR, CDR2 FQNEAQ (reference sequence). The CDR3 DNA follows: TGTGCCAGCAGCTTAACGGGCCAGTTTAGCGAGCAGTACTTC. It yields the protein CASSLTGQFSEQYF.

There are many counts of this clonotype. V gene TRBV27 combines with J gene TRBJ1-1, with a weak D call TRBD1 (6 bases). Trimming removed 7 bases at V and 1 base at J, with 16 bases between. CDR3 length equals 15 residues. CDR1 MNHEY and CDR2 SMNVEV come from the germline V gene (reference sequence). The DNA for the CDR3 is TGTGCCAGCATCCCCTACGGGGGGCCGAACACTGAAGCTTTCTTT. Translated, it gives CASIPYGGPNTEAFF.

This clonotype was observed a few times. Here the CDR3 reads CASSWRAGGGTDTQYF. The CDR3 nucleotides are TGTGCCAGCAGCTGGAGAGCGGGGGGGGGGACAGATACGCAGTATTTT. V is TRBV7-2 and J is TRBJ2-3, with 10 bases identical to TRBD2. V was clipped by 4 bases and J by 3 bases; unmatched bases: 7. The germline V gene has CDR1 SGHTA and CDR2 FQGNSA. The length of the CDR3 is 16 residues.

The chain couples TRBV5-1 to TRBJ1-2, with D uncertain. The CDR3 sequence is 16 residues long. Germline V gene lookup returns CDR1 SGHRS and CDR2 YFSETQ. The V gene lost 7 bases and the J gene lost 0 bases, with 19 bases spanning the gap. CDR3 sequence: CASSIRTEPTNYGYTF. The CDR3 coding sequence is TGCGCCAGCTCTATTCGGACGGAACCAACTAACTATGGCTACACCTTC.

Ten or more counts support this clonotype. The chain couples TRBV28 to TRBJ1-1, with 12 nucleotides matching TRBD1. The ends lost 4 bases at V and 2 bases at J; junction bases unmatched: 8. CDR3 length: 17 residues. The V gene's germline CDR1 is MDHEN and CDR2 SYDVKM. For the CDR3, the DNA is TGTGCCAGCAGTTCCGGGACAGGGGGCGAAATTAACACTGAAGCTTTCTTT. Protein product: CASSSGTGGEINTEAFF.

A note on this clonotype: Just one base apart from a much larger clone, this may be a read error. The V gene is TRBV7-6, the J gene TRBJ2-7; 8 bases line up with TRBD1. Germline loops: CDR1 SGHVS, CDR2 FNYEAQ. The CDR3 is made up of 17 amino acids. Trimming removed 2 bases from V and 3 bases from J; junction bases left unmatched: 12. For the CDR3, the DNA is TGTGCCAGCAGCTTAAGTTTCCCAGGACAGGGAGGCTACGAGCAGTACTTC. It translates to CASSLSFPGQGGYEQYF.

About this clonotype: At one end, the junction sequence differs from germline, possibly due to a read error. This rearrangement joins TRBV7-7 to TRBJ2-3; 7 nucleotides align to TRBD2. Germline V CDR1 and CDR2: SSHAT, FNYEAQ (reference sequence). This CDR3 spans 14 amino acids. In DNA, the CDR3 is TGTGCTAGCAGCTTAGGGAGGGGCACAGATACGCAGTATTTT. Translated: CASSLGRGTDTQYF.